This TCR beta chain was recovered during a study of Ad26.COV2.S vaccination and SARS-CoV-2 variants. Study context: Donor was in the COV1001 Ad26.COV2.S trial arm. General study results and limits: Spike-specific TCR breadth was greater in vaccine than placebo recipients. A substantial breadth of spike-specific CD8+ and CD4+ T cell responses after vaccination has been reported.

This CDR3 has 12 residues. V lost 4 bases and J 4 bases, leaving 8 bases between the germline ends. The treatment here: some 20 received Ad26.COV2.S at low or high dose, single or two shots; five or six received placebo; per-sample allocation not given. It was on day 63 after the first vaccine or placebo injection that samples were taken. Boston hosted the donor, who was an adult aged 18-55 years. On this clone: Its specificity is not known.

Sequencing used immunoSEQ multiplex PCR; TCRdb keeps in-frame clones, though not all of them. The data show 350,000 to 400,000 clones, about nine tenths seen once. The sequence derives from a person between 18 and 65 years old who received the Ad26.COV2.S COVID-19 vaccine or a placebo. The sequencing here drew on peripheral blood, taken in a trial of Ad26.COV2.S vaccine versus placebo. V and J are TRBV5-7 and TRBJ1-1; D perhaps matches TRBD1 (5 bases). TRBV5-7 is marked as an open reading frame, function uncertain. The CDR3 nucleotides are TGTGCCAGCAGCCAAGGGGTCACTGAAGCTTTCTTT. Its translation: CASSQGVTEAFF.